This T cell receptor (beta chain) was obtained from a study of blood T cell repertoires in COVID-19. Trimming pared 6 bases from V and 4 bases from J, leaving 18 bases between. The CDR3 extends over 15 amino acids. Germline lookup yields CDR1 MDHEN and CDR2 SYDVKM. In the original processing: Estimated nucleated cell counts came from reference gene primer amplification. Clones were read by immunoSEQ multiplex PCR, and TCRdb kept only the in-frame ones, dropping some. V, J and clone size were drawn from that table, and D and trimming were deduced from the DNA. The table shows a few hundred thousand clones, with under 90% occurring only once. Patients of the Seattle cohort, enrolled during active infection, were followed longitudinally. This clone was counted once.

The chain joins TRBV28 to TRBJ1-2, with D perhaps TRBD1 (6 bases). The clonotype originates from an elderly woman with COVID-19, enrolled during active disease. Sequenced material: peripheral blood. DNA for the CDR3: TGTGCCAGCAGACCGGCGCGGGGGCCGGGCTATGGCTACACCTTC. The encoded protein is CASRPARGPGYGYTF.